The T cell receptor beta chain described here comes from a study of blood T cells in healthy people across ages. This clonotype was recorded many times. At one end, the junction sequence differs from germline, possibly due to a read error. The authors ran a second PCR of roughly 6 to 11 cycles using a sample-barcoded 5' primer and a J-beta primer mix. Each CDR3 protein is one row after TCRdb ran MiXCR on the 5' RACE reads. The table shows about 800,000 distinct CDR3 sequences, with roughly 25% occurring only once. The CDR3 consists of 15 residues. Germline CDR1 SGHRS, CDR2 YFSETQ. These data are also associated with another study on T cells of mothers and their children.

The V gene is TRBV5-1, the J gene TRBJ2-1, with 10 bases lining up with TRBD1. The TCR was taken from a boy aged 10-17 years in good health. The sequencing sample was made of blood. CDR3 nucleotide sequence: TGTGCCAGCAGCTTGGGACAGGGGTCCTACAATGAGCAGTTCTTC. Protein sequence: CASSLGQGSYNEQFF. Using reference TRBV5-1 and TRBJ2-1 for the parts outside the CDR3, the full variable domain is KAGVTQTPRYLIKTRGQQVTLSCSPISGHRSVSWYQQTPGQGLQFLFEYFSETQRNKGNFPGRFSGRQFSNSRSEMNVSTLELGDSALYLCASSLGQGSYNEQFFGPGTRLTVL.